Below are 17 T cell receptor beta chains sequenced from a single sample in a study of T cell repertoires in cytomegalovirus infection. Their antigens remain unidentified. TCRdb independently ran MiXCR on the reads; one entry per CDR3 protein. The table includes around 58,000 distinct CDR3 sequences, 20% to 25% detected once. The input for sequencing was CD8+ T cells from cultured PBMCs, taken from culture after CMV antigen stimulation. The receptors shown here come from a human donor in good health (CMV status not recorded). Some clones in this sample may be carry-over from other donors' samples.

This chain connects TRBV7-9 to TRBJ2-5; 8 bases fit TRBD1. V gave up 5 bases and J gave up 2 bases; unmatched junction bases: 4. CDR1 SEHNR and CDR2 FQNEAQ come from the germline V gene (reference sequence). CDR3 length: 14 amino acids. CDR3 protein: CASSIGTGQETQYF. The CDR3 DNA reads TGTGCCAGCAGCATAGGGACAGGTCAAGAGACCCAGTACTTC.

This clonotype was counted only a few times. This chain connects TRBV12-3 or TRBV12-4 to TRBJ1-4; tentative D call: TRBD1 (6 bases). Trimming pared 4 bases from V and 6 bases from J, leaving 12 bases between. The CDR3 is 14 residues long. In nucleotides, the CDR3 is TGTGCCAGCAGTTCGGGGCAGGGGTATGAAAAACTGTTTTTT. Its protein is CASSSGQGYEKLFF.

The genes are TRBV28 and TRBJ1-1; D uncertain. V lost 3 bases and J 0 bases, leaving 14 bases between the germline ends. Germline CDR1 MDHEN, CDR2 SYDVKM. The CDR3 length is 16 residues. This CDR3 is CASSFSSAVMNTEAFF. CDR3 bases: TGTGCCAGCAGTTTCTCCTCGGCAGTCATGAACACTGAAGCTTTCTTT.

The J gene is TRBJ2-1, the V gene TRBV7-2; weak D call: TRBD2 (6 bases). The CDR3 runs to 16 residues. Trimming shortened V by 5 bases and J by 7 bases, and 21 bases separated the two germline ends. CDR1 and CDR2 (germline): SGHTA, FQGNSA. CDR3 nucleotides: TGTGCCAGCAGCCGTCACCGGAGAGCGGGTGAGAATGAGCAGTTCTTC. Protein sequence: CASSRHRRAGENEQFF.

This clonotype was picked up a small number of times. The chain couples TRBV4-1 to TRBJ2-7, with 7 bases lining up with TRBD1. Germline V gene data show CDR1 as MGHRA and CDR2 as YSYEKL. After removal of 0 bases from V and 3 bases from J, the junction contained 8 bases not matched to a gene. The CDR3 consists of 16 residues. The DNA of the CDR3 is TGCGCCAGCAGCCAAGAGGTGACAGGGAACAGCTACGAGCAGTACTTC. Its protein is CASSQEVTGNSYEQYF.

This clonotype was seen a few times. The V call is TRBV3-1, the J call TRBJ1-3; no reliable D call. Germline values: CDR1 LGHDT, CDR2 YNNKEL (reference sequence). Trimming removed 4 bases from V and 3 bases from J, with 19 bases in between. This CDR3 spans 17 amino acids. DNA for the CDR3: TGTGCCAGCAGCCCTCCCGGAGCGACCCTCAGTGGAAACACCATATATTTT. Protein sequence: CASSPPGATLSGNTIYF.

This clonotype was seen only a few times. The chain has TRBV4-1 and TRBJ2-1, with D possibly being TRBD1 (5 bases). With 1 base removed from V and 4 bases from J, the gap between germline ends came to 14 bases. CDR3 size: 16 residues. Germline-derived CDR1 and CDR2 are MGHRA and YSYEKL. CDR3 DNA sequence: TGCGCCAGCAGCCAAGGACCGGACACGTTTTACAATGAGCAGTTCTTC. It is translated as CASSQGPDTFYNEQFF.

This clonotype has only a few counts. The chain carries TRBV7-2 and TRBJ1-5; the match to TRBD1 covers 9 bases. This CDR3 is built from 17 residues. V dropped 5 bases and J dropped 7; count of bases not matched to a gene: 15. CDR1 and CDR2 (germline): SGHTA, FQGNSA. CDR3 in amino acids: CASSAFRPGQGLQPQHF. In nucleotides, the CDR3 is TGTGCCAGCAGCGCTTTCAGACCGGGACAGGGATTACAGCCCCAGCATTTT.

A few counts support this clonotype. The chain links TRBV7-9 to TRBJ2-7, with a weak D call TRBD1 (6 bases). Per the germline V gene, CDR1 is SEHNR and CDR2 is FQNEAQ (reference sequence). Deletions cut 6 bases from V and 4 bases from J, with 19 bases between. CDR3 size: 15 residues. Here the CDR3 reads CASSRSRTDFYEQYF. The CDR3 DNA is TGTGCCAGCAGTCGGAGTAGGACAGACTTTTACGAGCAGTACTTC.

The J gene is TRBJ2-5, the V gene TRBV4-3, with 13 positions matching TRBD2. V gave up 2 bases and J gave up 5 bases; unmatched junction bases: 5. This CDR3 region has 16 residues. CDR1 is LGHNA and CDR2 is YSLEER in the germline V gene. As DNA, the CDR3 is TGCGCCAGCAGCCAACGACTAGCGGGGGGCGATGAGACCCAGTACTTC. Translated, it gives CASSQRLAGGDETQYF.

The chain carries TRBV7-2 and TRBJ2-3, with 9 bases that match TRBD2. The J segment lost 4 bases and the V segment lost 1 base, leaving 3 bases of the junction unmatched. CDR1 is SGHTA and CDR2 is FQGNSA in the germline V gene. There are 15 residues in the CDR3. CDR3 loop: CASSLGTSAADTQYF. The CDR3 DNA sequence: TGTGCCAGCAGCTTAGGGACTAGCGCGGCAGATACGCAGTATTTT.

This clonotype has a handful of counts. The rearrangement joins TRBV7-8 to TRBJ2-5, with a weak D call TRBD1 (6 bases). The V end was cut by 7 bases, the J end by 2 bases, with 14 bases between. The CDR3 loop spans 14 amino acids. The germline V gene encodes CDR1 SGHVS and CDR2 FQNEAQ. CDR3 residues: CASISPGEQETQYF. Here the CDR3 DNA reads TGTGCCAGCATTTCCCCAGGGGAGCAAGAGACCCAGTACTTC.

Ten or more counts support this clonotype. V gene TRBV7-6 combines with J gene TRBJ1-4; D uncertain. Germline CDR1 reads SGHVS; CDR2 reads FNYEAQ. V was clipped by 1 base and J by 13 bases, with 13 bases between them. CDR3 length: 13 residues. CDR3 sequence (DNA): TGTGCCAGCAGCTTAGGGACCGCCTGGGGACTGTTTTTT. It specifies CASSLGTAWGLFF.

The rearrangement joins TRBV6-1 to TRBJ2-7, with no clear D. The length of the CDR3 is 12 residues. The germline V gene encodes CDR1 MNHNS and CDR2 SASEGT. The V end was cut by 2 bases, the J end by 6 bases, with 8 bases between. CDR3 nucleotides: TGTGCCAGCAGTGAAAGGAAGGGCGAGCAGTACTTC. This sequence encodes CASSERKGEQYF.

V gene TRBV7-9 combines with J gene TRBJ2-7; possible D gene TRBD1, 6 bases. Trimming removed 5 bases from V and 0 bases from J, with 14 bases in between. Per germline, CDR1 SEHNR and CDR2 FQNEAQ (reference sequence). The CDR3 length is 15 residues. The CDR3 protein is CASSPQGSGSYEQYF. In DNA, the CDR3 is TGTGCCAGCAGCCCGCAGGGGAGTGGCTCCTACGAGCAGTACTTC.

This chain links TRBV7-2 with TRBJ2-3; no clear D. V shed 5 bases and J shed 2 bases, with 11 bases lying between them. The CDR3 extends over 14 amino acids. The germline V gene encodes CDR1 SGHTA and CDR2 FQGNSA. The CDR3 DNA reads TGTGCCAGCAGCGCCGCGGACGACACAGATACGCAGTATTTT. The encoded protein is CASSAADDTDTQYF.

This clonotype turned up a few times. V is TRBV28 and J is TRBJ1-6; D gene ambiguous. The CDR3 length is 11 residues. Germline assignment: CDR1 MDHEN and CDR2 SYDVKM. CDR3 sequence reads: CLDGRNSPLHF. CDR3 DNA: TGTTTAGACGGGAGAAATTCACCCCTCCACTTT. The full variable domain, its missing parts supplied by reference TRBV28 and TRBJ1-6, is DVKVTQSSRYLVKRTGEKVFLECVQDMDHENMFWYRQDPGLGLRLIYFSYDVKMKEKGDIPEGYSVSREKKERFSLILESASTNQTSMYLCLDGRNSPLHFGNGTRLTVT.